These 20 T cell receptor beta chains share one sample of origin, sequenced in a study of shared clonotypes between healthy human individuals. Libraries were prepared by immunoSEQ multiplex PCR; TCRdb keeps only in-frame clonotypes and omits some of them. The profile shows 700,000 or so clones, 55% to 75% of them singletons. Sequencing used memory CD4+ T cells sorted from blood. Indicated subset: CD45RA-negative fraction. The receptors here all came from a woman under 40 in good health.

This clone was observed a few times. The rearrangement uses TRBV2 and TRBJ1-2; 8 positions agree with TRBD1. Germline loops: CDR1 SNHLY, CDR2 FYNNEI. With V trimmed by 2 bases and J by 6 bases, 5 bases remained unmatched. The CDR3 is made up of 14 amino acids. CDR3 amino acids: CASSELGQGHGYTF. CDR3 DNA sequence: TGTGCCAGCAGTGAACTAGGACAGGGCCATGGCTACACCTTC.

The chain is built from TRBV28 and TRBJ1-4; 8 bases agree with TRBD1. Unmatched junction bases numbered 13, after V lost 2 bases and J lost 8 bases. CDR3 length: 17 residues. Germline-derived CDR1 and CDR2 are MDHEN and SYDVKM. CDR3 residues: CASSLNSGRGRGEKLFF. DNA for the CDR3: TGTGCCAGCAGTTTAAATTCGGGCAGGGGGCGAGGGGAAAAACTGTTTTTT.

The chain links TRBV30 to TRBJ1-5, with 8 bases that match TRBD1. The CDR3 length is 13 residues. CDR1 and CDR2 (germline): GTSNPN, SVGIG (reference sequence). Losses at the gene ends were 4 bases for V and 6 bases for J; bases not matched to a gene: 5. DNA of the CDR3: TGTGCCTGGACAGGGGGCTTCGGTCAGCCCCAGCATTTT. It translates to CAWTGGFGQPQHF.

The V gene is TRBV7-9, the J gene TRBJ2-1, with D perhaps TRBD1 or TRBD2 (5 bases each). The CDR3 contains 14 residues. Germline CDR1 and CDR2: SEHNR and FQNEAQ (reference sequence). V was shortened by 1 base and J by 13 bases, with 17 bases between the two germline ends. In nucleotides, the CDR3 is TGTGCCAGCAGCTTAGTAGGTGGCGAGGGGAACCAGTTCTTC. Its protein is CASSLVGGEGNQFF. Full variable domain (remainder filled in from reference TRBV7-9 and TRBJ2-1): DTGVSQNPRHKITKRGQNVTFRCDPISEHNRLYWYRQTLGQGPEFLTYFQNEAQLEKSRLLSDRFSAERPKGSFSTLEIQRTEQGDSAMYLCASSLVGGEGNQFFGPGTRLTVL.

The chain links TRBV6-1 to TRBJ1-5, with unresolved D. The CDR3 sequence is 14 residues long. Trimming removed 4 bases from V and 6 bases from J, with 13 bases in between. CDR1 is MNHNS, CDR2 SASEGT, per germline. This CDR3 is CASSVIAEGQPQHF. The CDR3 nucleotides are TGTGCCAGCAGTGTGATCGCCGAGGGTCAGCCCCAGCATTTT.

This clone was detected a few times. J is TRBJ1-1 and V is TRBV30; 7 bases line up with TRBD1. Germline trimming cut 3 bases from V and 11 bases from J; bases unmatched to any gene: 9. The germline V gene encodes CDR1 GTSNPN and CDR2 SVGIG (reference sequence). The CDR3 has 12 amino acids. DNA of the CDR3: TGTGCCTGGAGAGATCAGGGACAGCGTGCTTTCTTT. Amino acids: CAWRDQGQRAFF.

The CDR3 DNA reads TGTGCCAGCTGTACCGGGACACCCGGTCAAGAGACCCAGTACTTC. Translation gives CASCTGTPGQETQYF. The V call is TRBV21-1, the J call TRBJ2-5; the table's D call of TRBD1 was not tested on the DNA. TRBV21-1 is designated a pseudogene. The CDR3 runs to 15 residues.

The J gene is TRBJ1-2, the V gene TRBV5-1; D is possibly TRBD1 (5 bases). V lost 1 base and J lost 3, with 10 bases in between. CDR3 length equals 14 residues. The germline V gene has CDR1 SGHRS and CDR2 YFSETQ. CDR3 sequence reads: CASSLRAGDYGYTF. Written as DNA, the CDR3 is TGCGCCAGCAGCTTGCGGGCGGGGGACTATGGCTACACCTTC.

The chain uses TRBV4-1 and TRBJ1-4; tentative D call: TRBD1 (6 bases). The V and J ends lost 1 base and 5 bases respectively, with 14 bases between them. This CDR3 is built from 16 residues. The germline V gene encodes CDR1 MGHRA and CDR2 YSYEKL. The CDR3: CASSQGFGTRNEKLFF. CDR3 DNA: TGCGCCAGCAGCCAAGGGTTCGGGACAAGGAATGAAAAACTGTTTTTT.

The CDR3 region is CASSSLAGRTGELFF. The CDR3 bases are TGTGCCAGCAGCTCGTTAGCGGGGAGGACCGGGGAGCTGTTTTTT. The gene calls are TRBV11-3 and TRBJ2-2, with TRBD2 identical over 8 bases. CDR1 is SGHNT and CDR2 is YENEEA in the germline V gene. V trimming: 4 bases; J trimming: 5 bases; junction bases outside the gene matches: 6. CDR3 length equals 15 residues. The full variable domain, with the rest looked up from reference TRBV11-3 and TRBJ2-2, is EAGVVQSPRYKIIEKKQPVAFWCNPISGHNTLYWYLQNLGQGPELLIRYENEEAVDDSQLPKDRFSAERLKGVDSTLKIQPAELGDSAVYLCASSSLAGRTGELFFGEGSRLTVL.

The CDR3 nucleotides read TGTGCCAGCAGCTTGCCAGGGCTCCCTGAAGCTTTCTTT. This translates into CASSLPGLPEAFF. The V and J genes are TRBV5-4 and TRBJ1-1; possible D gene TRBD1, 5 bases. The CDR3 sequence is 13 residues long. The ends were cut back, 1 base at V and 6 bases at J, with 10 bases in the middle. Germline values: CDR1 SGHNT, CDR2 YYREEE (reference sequence).

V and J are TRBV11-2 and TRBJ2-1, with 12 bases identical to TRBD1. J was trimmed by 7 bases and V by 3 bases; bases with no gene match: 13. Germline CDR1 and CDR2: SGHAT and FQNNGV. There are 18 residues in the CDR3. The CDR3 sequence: CASSFSMPGQGARNEQFF. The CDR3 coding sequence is TGTGCCAGCAGCTTTTCGATGCCGGGACAGGGGGCGAGGAATGAGCAGTTCTTC.

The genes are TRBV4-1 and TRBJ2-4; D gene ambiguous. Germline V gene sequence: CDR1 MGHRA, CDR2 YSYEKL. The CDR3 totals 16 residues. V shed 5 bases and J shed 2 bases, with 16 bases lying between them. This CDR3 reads CASSSLALLTKNIQYF. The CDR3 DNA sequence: TGCGCCAGCAGCTCCTTGGCCTTGTTGACCAAAAACATTCAGTACTTC.

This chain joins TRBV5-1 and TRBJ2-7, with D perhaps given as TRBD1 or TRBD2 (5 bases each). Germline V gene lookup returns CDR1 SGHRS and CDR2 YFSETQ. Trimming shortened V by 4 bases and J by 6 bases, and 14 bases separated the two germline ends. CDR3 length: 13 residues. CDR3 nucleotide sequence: TGCGCCAGCAGCCCGACGGGGCAGGGCGAGCAGTACTTC. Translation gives CASSPTGQGEQYF.

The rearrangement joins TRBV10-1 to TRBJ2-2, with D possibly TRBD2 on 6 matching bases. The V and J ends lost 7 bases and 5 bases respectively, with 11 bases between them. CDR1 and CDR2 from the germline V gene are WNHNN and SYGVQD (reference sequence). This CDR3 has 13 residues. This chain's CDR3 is CASTISGTGELFF. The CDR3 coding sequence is TGCGCCAGCACTATTAGCGGTACCGGGGAGCTGTTTTTT.

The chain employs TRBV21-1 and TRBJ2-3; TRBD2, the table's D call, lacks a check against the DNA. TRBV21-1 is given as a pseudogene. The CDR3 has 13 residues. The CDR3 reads CASSLNCTDTQYF. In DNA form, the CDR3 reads TGTGCCAGCAGCCTGAACTGCACAGATACGCAGTATTTT.

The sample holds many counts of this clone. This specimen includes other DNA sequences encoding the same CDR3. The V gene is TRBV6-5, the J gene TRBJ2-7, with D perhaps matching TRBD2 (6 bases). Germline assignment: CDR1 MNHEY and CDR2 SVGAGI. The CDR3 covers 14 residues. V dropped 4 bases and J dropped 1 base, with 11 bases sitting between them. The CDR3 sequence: CASSWGTPSYEQYF. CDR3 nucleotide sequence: TGTGCCAGCAGTTGGGGGACTCCTTCCTACGAGCAGTACTTC.

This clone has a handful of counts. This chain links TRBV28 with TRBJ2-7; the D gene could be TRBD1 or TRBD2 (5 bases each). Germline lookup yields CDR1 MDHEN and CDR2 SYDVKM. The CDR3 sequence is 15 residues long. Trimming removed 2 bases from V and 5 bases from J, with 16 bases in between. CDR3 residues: CASSLHRGSVHEQYF. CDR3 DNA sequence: TGTGCCAGCAGTTTACATCGGGGCTCGGTGCACGAGCAGTACTTC.

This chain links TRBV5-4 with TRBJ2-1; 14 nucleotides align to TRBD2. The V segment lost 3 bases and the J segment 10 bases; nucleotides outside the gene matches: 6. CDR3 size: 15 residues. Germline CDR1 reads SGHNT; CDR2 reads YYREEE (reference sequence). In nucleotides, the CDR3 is TGTGCCAGCAGCTCCGGACTAGCGGGAGGACGGGAGCAGTTCTTC. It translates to CASSSGLAGGREQFF. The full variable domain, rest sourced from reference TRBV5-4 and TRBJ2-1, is ETGVTQSPTHLIKTRGQQVTLRCSSQSGHNTVSWYQQALGQGPQFIFQYYREEENGRGNFPPRFSGLQFPNYSSELNVNALELDDSALYLCASSSGLAGGREQFFGPGTRLTVL.

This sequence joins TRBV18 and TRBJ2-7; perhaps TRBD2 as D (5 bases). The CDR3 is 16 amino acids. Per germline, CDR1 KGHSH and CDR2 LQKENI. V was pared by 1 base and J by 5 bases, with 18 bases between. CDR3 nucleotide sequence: TGTGCCAGCTCACCACGGAGGACTCCCACCCTCAACGAGCAGTACTTC. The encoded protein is CASSPRRTPTLNEQYF.